One sample yielded the 30 T cell receptor beta chains listed below, sequenced in a study of cytomegalovirus exposure and HLA in healthy donors. Vbeta (60) and Jbeta (13) primers were used in the PCR. Sequenced by immunoSEQ multiplex PCR; TCRdb stores in-frame clones only, minus some. The profile shows 160,000 or so clones, 80% to 85% of them singletons. Sequenced: PBMCs. These receptors were taken from a young woman in good health and CMV-seronegative.

The rearrangement uses TRBV7-2 and TRBJ2-1, with unresolved D. Germline assignment: CDR1 SGHTA and CDR2 FQGNSA. This CDR3 is 14 amino acids long. V shed 9 bases and J shed 7 bases, with 19 bases lying between them. CDR3 bases: TGTGCCAGTCCCACATCACATATGTTTAATGAGCAGTTCTTC. This codes for CASPTSHMFNEQFF.

The gene calls are TRBV7-9 and TRBJ2-1, with 8 nucleotides matching TRBD2. CDR1 and CDR2 (germline): SEHNR, FQNEAQ (reference sequence). The V and J ends lost 1 base and 5 bases, in that order; junction bases with no gene match: 4. This CDR3 has 15 residues. CDR3 in DNA: TGTGCCAGCAGCTTAGAAGAAGCGGGGGACAATGAGCAGTTCTTC. It translates to CASSLEEAGDNEQFF.

In its sample, this clone was seen once. V usage is TRBV19 and J usage is TRBJ1-5, with 7 bases lining up with TRBD1. The CDR3 covers 19 residues. V lost 6 bases, J lost 4 bases, and 21 bases stayed unmatched. Per the germline V gene, CDR1 is LNHDA and CDR2 is SQIVND (reference sequence). This chain's CDR3 is CASSSFGFVGGQSNQPQHF. CDR3 DNA sequence: TGTGCCAGTAGCAGTTTCGGGTTCGTAGGGGGACAGTCTAATCAGCCCCAGCATTTT. The entire variable domain, with the rest obtained from reference TRBV19 and TRBJ1-5, is as follows: DGGITQSPKYLFRKEGQNVTLSCEQNLNHDAMYWYRQDPGQGLRLIYYSQIVNDFQKGDIAEGYSVSREKKESFPLTVTSAQKNPTAFYLCASSSFGFVGGQSNQPQHFGDGTRLSIL.

CDR3 loop: CASSLQGQGNEKLFF. In nucleotides, the CDR3 is TGTGCCAGCAGTTTACAGGGGCAGGGTAATGAAAAACTGTTTTTT. The chain carries TRBV28 and TRBJ1-4, with D possibly matching TRBD1 (6 bases). CDR1 is MDHEN, CDR2 SYDVKM, per germline. There are 15 residues in the CDR3. Trimming removed 2 bases at V and 4 bases at J, with 11 bases between. Using reference TRBV28 and TRBJ1-4 for the parts outside the CDR3, the full variable domain is DVKVTQSSRYLVKRTGEKVFLECVQDMDHENMFWYRQDPGLGLRLIYFSYDVKMKEKGDIPEGYSVSREKKERFSLILESASTNQTSMYLCASSLQGQGNEKLFFGSGTQLSVL.

With respect to this clone: A read error may account for a junction end that differs from germline. The chain is built from TRBV18 and TRBJ2-6; 10 nucleotides agree with TRBD1. The CDR3 extends over 18 amino acids. Germline values: CDR1 KGHSH, CDR2 LQKENI. The CDR3 reads CASSPRTGGVSGANGLTF. CDR3 DNA sequence: TGTGCCAGCTCACCCAGGACAGGGGGAGTATCTGGGGCCAACGGCCTGACTTTC.

This clone was detected a few times. J is TRBJ2-5 and V is TRBV7-8, with D perhaps TRBD1 (8 bases). Looked up from germline, CDR1 is SGHVS and CDR2 is FQNEAQ. V was clipped by 5 bases and J by 4 bases, with 20 bases between them. The length of the CDR3 is 16 residues. The CDR3 nucleotides are TGTGCCAGCAGCCTTTGGACAGGGAGGGGCGGAGAGACCCAGTACTTC. Encoded protein: CASSLWTGRGGETQYF.

This clone was found a few times. The chain employs TRBV30 and TRBJ2-5; D remains ambiguous. The V end lost 3 bases, the J end lost 2 bases, and 4 bases lay between the germline ends. Per the germline V gene, CDR1 is GTSNPN and CDR2 is SVGIG (reference sequence). This CDR3 is built from 11 residues. The DNA of the CDR3 is TGTGCCTGGAGATCACAAGAGACCCAGTACTTC. Translation: CAWRSQETQYF.

This sequence joins TRBV11-2 and TRBJ1-2; 7 positions match TRBD1. Germline V gene data show CDR1 as SGHAT and CDR2 as FQNNGV. The CDR3 sequence is 16 residues long. Unmatched junction bases numbered 8, after V lost 0 bases and J lost 4 bases. In nucleotides, the CDR3 is TGTGCCAGCAGCTTAGATTGGAGGGGGCAGGTCTATGGCTACACCTTC. It yields the protein CASSLDWRGQVYGYTF.

The chain couples TRBV25-1 to TRBJ2-1; 12 nucleotides line up with TRBD2. Germline values: CDR1 MGHDK, CDR2 SYGVNS. The V gene end was trimmed by 4 bases and the J gene end by 6 bases; junction bases not matched to a gene: 4. The CDR3 has 15 amino acids. CDR3 DNA sequence: TGTGCCAGCAGTGTGTCTAGCGGGGGGGTCAATGAGCAGTTCTTC. It yields the protein CASSVSSGGVNEQFF.

This sequence joins TRBV5-6 and TRBJ2-5, with TRBD1 matching over 10 bases. V dropped 0 bases and J dropped 5; count of bases not matched to a gene: 7. Germline assignment: CDR1 SGHDT and CDR2 YYEEEE. This CDR3 is 16 amino acids long. In nucleotides, the CDR3 is TGTGCCAGCAGCTTGGTCCGAGACAGGGGGCCCGAGACCCAGTACTTC. It is translated as CASSLVRDRGPETQYF.

The V and J genes are TRBV9 and TRBJ1-2; D call uncertain. Per germline, CDR1 SGDLS and CDR2 YYNGEE. Trimming removed 0 bases from V and 1 base from J, with 10 bases in between. The CDR3 spans 15 residues. CDR3 coding DNA: TGTGCCAGCAGCGTAGCATCGACACTTAACTATGGCTACACCTTC. This translates into CASSVASTLNYGYTF.

The gene calls are TRBV5-6 and TRBJ2-7, with D perhaps TRBD1 (6 bases). The CDR3 extends over 14 amino acids. Deletions cut 2 bases from V and 1 base from J, with 10 bases between. Germline CDR1 is SGHDT and CDR2 is YYEEEE. This chain's CDR3 is CASSFQDSSYEQYF. CDR3 sequence (DNA): TGTGCCAGCAGCTTTCAGGACAGTTCCTACGAGCAGTACTTC.

V and J are TRBV5-1 and TRBJ2-5; the match to TRBD2 covers 14 bases. The CDR3 contains 18 residues. Germline V gene sequence: CDR1 SGHRS, CDR2 YFSETQ. The J segment lost 5 bases and the V segment lost 4 bases, leaving 13 bases of the junction unmatched. In nucleotides, the CDR3 is TGCGCCAGCAGCACCGGTAGACTAGCGGGGGGGCCGGCGGAGACCCAGTACTTC. This codes for CASSTGRLAGGPAETQYF.

V usage is TRBV19 and J usage is TRBJ2-3; 11 nucleotides align to TRBD2. J gave up 0 bases and V 7 bases, and 3 bases lay outside the gene matches. Germline V lookup: CDR1 LNHDA, CDR2 SQIVND (reference sequence). The CDR3 has 15 amino acids. CDR3 amino acids: CASKTSGASTDTQYF. DNA for the CDR3: TGTGCCAGTAAGACTAGCGGGGCCAGCACAGATACGCAGTATTTT. Full variable domain (outside the CDR3, taken from reference TRBV19 and TRBJ2-3): DGGITQSPKYLFRKEGQNVTLSCEQNLNHDAMYWYRQDPGQGLRLIYYSQIVNDFQKGDIAEGYSVSREKKESFPLTVTSAQKNPTAFYLCASKTSGASTDTQYFGPGTRLTVL.

Comments on this clone: Germline is not matched at one junction end, which may reflect a read error. V and J are TRBV28 and TRBJ1-1; D gene unclear. The CDR3 sequence is 11 residues long. CDR1 is MDHEN, CDR2 SYDVKM, per germline. The CDR3 bases are TGTGCCGGCAGCAGGAACACTGAAGCTTTCTTT. Its protein product is CAGSRNTEAFF.

The chain links TRBV5-1 to TRBJ1-1, with a possible D match to TRBD1 (5 bases). Trimming cost V 3 bases and J 5 bases, with 11 bases left between them. The CDR3 spans 13 residues. The V gene's germline CDR1 is SGHRS and CDR2 YFSETQ. The CDR3 nucleotides read TGCGCCAGCAGCTCCCTGGACACAACTGAAGCTTTCTTT. Its translation: CASSSLDTTEAFF.

The chain has TRBV11-2 and TRBJ2-5; D possibly corresponds to TRBD2 (6 bases). Trimming pared 6 bases from V and 5 bases from J, leaving 19 bases between. CDR1 SGHAT and CDR2 FQNNGV come from the germline V gene. The length of the CDR3 is 15 residues. CDR3 sequence: CASSPTFGRGETQYF. The DNA of the CDR3 is TGTGCCAGCAGTCCCACCTTTGGTCGGGGGGAGACCCAGTACTTC.

This chain links TRBV5-5 with TRBJ2-1, with TRBD2 identical over 16 bases. The ends lost 3 bases at V and 7 bases at J; junction bases unmatched: 7. The CDR3 has 17 residues. The V gene's germline CDR1 is SGHKS and CDR2 YYEKEE (reference sequence). In nucleotides, the CDR3 is TGTGCCAGCAGCTGGACGGGACTAGCGGGGGGGCATAATGAGCAGTTCTTC. This codes for CASSWTGLAGGHNEQFF.

V is TRBV7-9 and J is TRBJ1-4; D is possibly TRBD1 (5 bases). The CDR3 has 14 amino acids. The V gene lost 5 bases and the J gene lost 7 bases, with 14 bases spanning the gap. The germline CDR1 and CDR2 sequences are SEHNR and FQNEAQ (reference sequence). The CDR3 DNA reads as TGTGCCAGCAGCAGTACTGGGGGGGGTGAAAAACTGTTTTTT. Amino acid sequence: CASSSTGGGEKLFF.

This chain's CDR3 is CASSTSGGASGTQYF. CDR3 sequence (DNA): TGTGCCAGTTCGACTAGCGGGGGGGCCTCGGGTACGCAGTATTTT. The chain couples TRBV2 to TRBJ2-3, with 14 bases identical to TRBD2. The J segment lost 8 bases and the V segment lost 9 bases, leaving 10 bases of the junction unmatched. This CDR3 comprises 15 residues. Germline-derived CDR1 and CDR2 are SNHLY and FYNNEI.

In its sample, this clone was seen once. The chain is built from TRBV5-6 and TRBJ1-6; 7 positions agree with TRBD1. Trimming removed 4 bases from V and 13 bases from J; junction bases left unmatched: 14. CDR1 and CDR2 (germline): SGHDT, YYEEEE. The CDR3 is 15 residues long. CDR3 bases: TGTGCCAGCAGCAGGGACAGTCCCTCCTTTATTCCCCTCCACTTT. This sequence encodes CASSRDSPSFIPLHF.

This clone was recorded only once. The chain uses TRBV28 and TRBJ1-2; a weak D match, TRBD1 (6 bases). V dropped 3 bases and J dropped 8 bases, with 16 bases sitting between them. This CDR3 comprises 14 residues. The germline V gene has CDR1 MDHEN and CDR2 SYDVKM. For the CDR3, the DNA is TGTGCCAGCAGTTTGGGTGGTGAACAGGGCGGCTACACCTTC. The encoded protein is CASSLGGEQGGYTF.

This rearrangement joins TRBV19 to TRBJ1-5; D is unresolved. Germline CDR1 LNHDA, CDR2 SQIVND (reference sequence). Trimming stripped 4 bases from V and 0 bases from J, with 13 bases between. The length of the CDR3 is 16 residues. The CDR3 sequence: CASSSRGGISNQPQHF. The DNA of the CDR3 is TGTGCCAGTAGTAGCCGGGGAGGCATTAGCAATCAGCCCCAGCATTTT.

This chain connects TRBV28 to TRBJ1-6; a weak D match, TRBD1 (5 bases). The CDR3 is made up of 14 amino acids. The germline V gene encodes CDR1 MDHEN and CDR2 SYDVKM. V lost 6 bases and J lost 12, with 18 bases in between. This CDR3 reads CASRKITLRGPLHF. The CDR3 region has the DNA TGTGCCAGCAGAAAGATTACGCTTAGGGGACCCCTCCACTTT.

The DNA of the CDR3 is TGTGCCAGCGCGGTGGGGGGGGGCACAGATACGCAGTATTTT. Residues: CASAVGGGTDTQYF. The rearrangement links TRBV6-1 to TRBJ2-3; 7 nucleotides line up with TRBD2. The V segment lost 8 bases and the J segment 1 base; nucleotides outside the gene matches: 6. The CDR3 covers 14 residues. Germline V gives CDR1 MNHNS, CDR2 SASEGT.

The chain links TRBV4-1 to TRBJ2-7, with 12 nucleotides matching TRBD2. The CDR3 covers 19 residues. CDR1 and CDR2 from the germline V gene are MGHRA and YSYEKL. V shed 0 bases and J 0 bases; nucleotides not matched to a gene: 9. The CDR3 DNA sequence: TGCGCCAGCAGCCAAGATCTTCTACTAGCGGGGGGAACCTCCTACGAGCAGTACTTC. This gives the protein CASSQDLLLAGGTSYEQYF.

This chain links TRBV21-1 with TRBJ1-1. TRBV21-1 is given as a pseudogene. The CDR3 extends over 15 amino acids. The CDR3 DNA is TGTGCCAGCAGCAAAGCGCGGAGCCTGAACACTGAAGCTTTCTTT. Its protein product is CASSKARSLNTEAFF.

The count of this clone is one. The chain employs TRBV6-5 and TRBJ1-6; 8 bases are shared with TRBD1. V was clipped by 5 bases and J by 6 bases; unmatched bases: 3. The CDR3 is 14 amino acids. Germline V CDR1 and CDR2: MNHEY, SVGAGI. The CDR3 region is CASSPQGANSPLHF. The DNA of the CDR3 is TGTGCCAGCAGTCCCCAGGGGGCTAATTCACCCCTCCACTTT.

The chain couples TRBV7-9 to TRBJ1-2, with TRBD1 matching 7 bases. V shed 3 bases, J shed 4 bases, and the junction held 11 bases outside the gene matches. The CDR3 runs to 16 residues. The V gene's germline CDR1 is SEHNR and CDR2 FQNEAQ (reference sequence). The CDR3: CASSFSDRLRVYGYTF. The DNA for the CDR3 is TGTGCCAGCAGCTTTTCGGACAGGTTGAGGGTCTATGGCTACACCTTC.

The V and J genes are TRBV7-3 and TRBJ2-4, with D perhaps TRBD1 (5 bases). Trimming removed 0 bases from V and 3 bases from J, with 12 bases in between. Looked up from germline, CDR1 is SGHTA and CDR2 is FQGTGA. This CDR3 spans 16 amino acids. The CDR3, as DNA: TGTGCCAGCAGCTTAACAGGGGCGCTGGGCAAAAACATTCAGTACTTC. Amino acid sequence: CASSLTGALGKNIQYF.